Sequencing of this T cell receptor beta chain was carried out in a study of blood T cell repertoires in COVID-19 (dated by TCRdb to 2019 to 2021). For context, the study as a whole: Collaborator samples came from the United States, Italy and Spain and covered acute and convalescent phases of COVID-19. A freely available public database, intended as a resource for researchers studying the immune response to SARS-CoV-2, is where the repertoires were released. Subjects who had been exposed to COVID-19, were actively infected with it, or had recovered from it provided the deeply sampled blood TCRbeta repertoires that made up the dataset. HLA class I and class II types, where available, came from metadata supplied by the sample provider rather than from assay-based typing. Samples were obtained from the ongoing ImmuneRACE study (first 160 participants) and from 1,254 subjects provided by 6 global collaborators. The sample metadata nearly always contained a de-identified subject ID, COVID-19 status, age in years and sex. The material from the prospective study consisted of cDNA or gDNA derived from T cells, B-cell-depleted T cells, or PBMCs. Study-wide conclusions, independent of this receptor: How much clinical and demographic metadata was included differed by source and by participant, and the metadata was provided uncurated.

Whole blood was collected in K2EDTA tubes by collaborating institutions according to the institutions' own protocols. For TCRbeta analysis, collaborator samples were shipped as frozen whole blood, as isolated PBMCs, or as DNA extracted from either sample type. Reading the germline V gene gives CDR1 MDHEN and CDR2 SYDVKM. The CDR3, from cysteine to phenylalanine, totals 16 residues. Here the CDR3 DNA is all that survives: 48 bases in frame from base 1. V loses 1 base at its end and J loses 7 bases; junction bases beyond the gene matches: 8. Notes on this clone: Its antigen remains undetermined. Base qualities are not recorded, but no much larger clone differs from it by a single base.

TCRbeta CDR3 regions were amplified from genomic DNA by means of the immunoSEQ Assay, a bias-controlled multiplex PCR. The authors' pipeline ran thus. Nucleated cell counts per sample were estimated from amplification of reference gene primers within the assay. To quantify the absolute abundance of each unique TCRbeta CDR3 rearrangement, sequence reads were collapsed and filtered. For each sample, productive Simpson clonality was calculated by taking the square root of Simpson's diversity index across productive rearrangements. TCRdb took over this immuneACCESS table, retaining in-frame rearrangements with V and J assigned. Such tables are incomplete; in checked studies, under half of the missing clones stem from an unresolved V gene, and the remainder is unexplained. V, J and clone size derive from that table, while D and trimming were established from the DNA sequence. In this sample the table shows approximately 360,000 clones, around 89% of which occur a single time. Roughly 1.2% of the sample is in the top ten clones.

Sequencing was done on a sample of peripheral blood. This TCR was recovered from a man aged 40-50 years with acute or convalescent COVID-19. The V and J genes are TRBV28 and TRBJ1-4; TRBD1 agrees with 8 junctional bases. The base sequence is TGTGCCAGCAGTTTATCGGCAGGGGGCATAGGTGAAAAACTGTTTTTT. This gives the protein CASSLSAGGIGEKLFF.